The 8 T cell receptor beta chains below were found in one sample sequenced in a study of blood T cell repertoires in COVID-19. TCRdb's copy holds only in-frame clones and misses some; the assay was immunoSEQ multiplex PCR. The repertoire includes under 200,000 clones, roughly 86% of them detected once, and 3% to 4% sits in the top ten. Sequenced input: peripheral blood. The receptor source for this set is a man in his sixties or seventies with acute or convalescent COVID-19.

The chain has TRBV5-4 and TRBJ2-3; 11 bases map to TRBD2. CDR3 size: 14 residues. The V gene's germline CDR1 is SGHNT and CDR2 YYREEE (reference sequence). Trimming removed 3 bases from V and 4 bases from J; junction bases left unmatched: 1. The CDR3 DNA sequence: TGTGCCAGCAGCTCGGGACTAGCGGCAGATACGCAGTATTTT. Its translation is CASSSGLAADTQYF. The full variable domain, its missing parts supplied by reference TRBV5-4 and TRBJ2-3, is ETGVTQSPTHLIKTRGQQVTLRCSSQSGHNTVSWYQQALGQGPQFIFQYYREEENGRGNFPPRFSGLQFPNYSSELNVNALELDDSALYLCASSSGLAADTQYFGPGTRLTVL.

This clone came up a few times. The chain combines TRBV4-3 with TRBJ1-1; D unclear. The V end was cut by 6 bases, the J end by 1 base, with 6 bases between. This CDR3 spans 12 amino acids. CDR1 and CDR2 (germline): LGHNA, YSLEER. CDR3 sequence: CASREANTEAFF. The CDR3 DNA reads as TGCGCCAGCAGAGAGGCGAACACTGAAGCTTTCTTT.

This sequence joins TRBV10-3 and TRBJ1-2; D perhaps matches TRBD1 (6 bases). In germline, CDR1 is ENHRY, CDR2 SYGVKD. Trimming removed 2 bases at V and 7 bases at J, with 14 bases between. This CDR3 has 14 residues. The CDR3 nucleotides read TGTGCCATCAGTGAGAGAGGGGGAGACGGTGGCTACACCTTC. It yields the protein CAISERGGDGGYTF.

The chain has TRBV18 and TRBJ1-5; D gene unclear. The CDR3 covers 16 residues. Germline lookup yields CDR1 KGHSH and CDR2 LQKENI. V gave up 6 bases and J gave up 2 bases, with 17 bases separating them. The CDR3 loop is CASSLAVPNGNQPQHF. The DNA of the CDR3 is TGTGCCAGCTCCCTAGCCGTCCCTAATGGCAATCAGCCCCAGCATTTT.

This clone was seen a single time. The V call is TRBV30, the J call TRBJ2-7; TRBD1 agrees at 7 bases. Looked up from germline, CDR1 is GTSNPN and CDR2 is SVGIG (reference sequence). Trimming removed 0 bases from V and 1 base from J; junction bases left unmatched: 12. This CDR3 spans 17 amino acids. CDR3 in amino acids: CAWSVSLRDRRSYEQYF. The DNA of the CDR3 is TGTGCCTGGAGTGTAAGTCTACGGGACAGAAGATCCTACGAGCAGTACTTC.

The CDR3: CASSQTQGIAKNIQYF. CDR3 nucleotide sequence: TGTGCCAGCAGCCAAACGCAGGGGATAGCCAAAAACATTCAGTACTTC. V and J are TRBV4-2 and TRBJ2-4; TRBD1 might be the D (6 bases). The CDR3 contains 16 residues. Germline CDR1 LGHNA, CDR2 YNFKEQ. V was clipped by 2 bases and J by 0 bases, with 11 bases between them.

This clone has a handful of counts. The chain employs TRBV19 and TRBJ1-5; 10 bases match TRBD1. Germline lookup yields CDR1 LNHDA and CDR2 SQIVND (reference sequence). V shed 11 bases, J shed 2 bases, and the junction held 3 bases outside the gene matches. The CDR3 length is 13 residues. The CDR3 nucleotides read TGTGCCGTGGACAGGGGGGGCAATCAGCCCCAGCATTTT. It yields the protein CAVDRGGNQPQHF.

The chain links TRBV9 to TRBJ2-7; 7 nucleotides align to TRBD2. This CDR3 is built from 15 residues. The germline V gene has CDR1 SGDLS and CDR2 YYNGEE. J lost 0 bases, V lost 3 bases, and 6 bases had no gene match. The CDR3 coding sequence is TGTGCCAGCAGCGGAACCGGGACTAACTCCTACGAGCAGTACTTC. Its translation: CASSGTGTNSYEQYF. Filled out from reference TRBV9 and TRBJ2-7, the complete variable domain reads DSGVTQTPKHLITATGQRVTLRCSPRSGDLSVYWYQQSLDQGLQFLIQYYNGEERAKGNILERFSAQQFPDLHSELNLSSLELGDSALYFCASSGTGTNSYEQYFGPGTRLTVT.